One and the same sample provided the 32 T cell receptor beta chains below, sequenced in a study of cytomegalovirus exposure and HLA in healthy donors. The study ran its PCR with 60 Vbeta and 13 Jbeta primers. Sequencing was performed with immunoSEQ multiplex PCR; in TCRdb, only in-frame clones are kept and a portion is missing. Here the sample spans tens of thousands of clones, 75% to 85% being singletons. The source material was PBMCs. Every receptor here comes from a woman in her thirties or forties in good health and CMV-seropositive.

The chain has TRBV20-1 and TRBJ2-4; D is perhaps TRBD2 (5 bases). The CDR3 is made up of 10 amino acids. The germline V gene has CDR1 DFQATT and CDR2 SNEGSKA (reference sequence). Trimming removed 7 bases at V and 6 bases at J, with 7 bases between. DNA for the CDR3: TGCAGTGTTGGGAGAAACATTCAGTACTTC. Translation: CSVGRNIQYF.

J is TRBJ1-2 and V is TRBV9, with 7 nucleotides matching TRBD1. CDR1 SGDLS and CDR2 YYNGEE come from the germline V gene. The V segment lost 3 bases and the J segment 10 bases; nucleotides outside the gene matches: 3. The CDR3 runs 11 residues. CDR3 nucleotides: TGTGCCAGCAGCGCTACAGGGGACTACACCTTC. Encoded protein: CASSATGDYTF.

CDR3 sequence: CASSWAGTDGYTF. DNA for the CDR3: TGTGCCAGCAGCTGGGCCGGGACAGATGGCTACACCTTC. This chain uses TRBV7-9 with TRBJ1-2; 7 nucleotides agree with TRBD1. Per germline, CDR1 SEHNR and CDR2 FQNEAQ (reference sequence). With 4 bases clipped from V and 6 bases from J, the junction kept 5 bases outside the gene matches. The CDR3 extends over 13 amino acids.

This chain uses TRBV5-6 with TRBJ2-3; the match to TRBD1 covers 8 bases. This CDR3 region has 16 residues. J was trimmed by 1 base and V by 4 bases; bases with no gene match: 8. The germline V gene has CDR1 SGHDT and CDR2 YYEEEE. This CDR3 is CASSRMTGVGTDTQYF. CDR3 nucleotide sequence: TGTGCCAGCAGCAGGATGACAGGGGTAGGCACAGATACGCAGTATTTT.

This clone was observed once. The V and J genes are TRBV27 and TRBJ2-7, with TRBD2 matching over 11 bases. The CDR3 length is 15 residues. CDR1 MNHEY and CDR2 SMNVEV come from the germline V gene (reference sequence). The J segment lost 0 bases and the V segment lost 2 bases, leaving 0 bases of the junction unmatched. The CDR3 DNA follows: TGTGCCAGCAGTTTAGGGACTAGCGGCTCCTACGAGCAGTACTTC. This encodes CASSLGTSGSYEQYF.

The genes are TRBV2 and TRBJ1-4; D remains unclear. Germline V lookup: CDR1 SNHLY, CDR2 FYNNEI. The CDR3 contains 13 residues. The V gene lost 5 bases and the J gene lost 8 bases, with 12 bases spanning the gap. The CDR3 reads CASSPRTEEKLFF. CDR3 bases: TGTGCCAGCAGTCCCCGTACCGAGGAAAAACTGTTTTTT.

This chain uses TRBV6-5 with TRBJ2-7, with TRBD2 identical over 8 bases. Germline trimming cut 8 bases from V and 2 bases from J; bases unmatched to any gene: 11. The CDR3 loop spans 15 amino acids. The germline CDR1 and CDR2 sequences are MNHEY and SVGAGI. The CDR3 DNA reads TGTGCCAGCTCAGCGGGGGCGTCTCCTCCCTACGAGCAGTACTTC. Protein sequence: CASSAGASPPYEQYF.

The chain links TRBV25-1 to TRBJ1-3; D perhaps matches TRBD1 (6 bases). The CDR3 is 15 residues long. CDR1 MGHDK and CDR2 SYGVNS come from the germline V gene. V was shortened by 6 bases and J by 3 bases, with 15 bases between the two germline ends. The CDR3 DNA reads TGTGCCAGCAGAGGCACAGGGAAGGTTGGAAACACCATATATTTT. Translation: CASRGTGKVGNTIYF.

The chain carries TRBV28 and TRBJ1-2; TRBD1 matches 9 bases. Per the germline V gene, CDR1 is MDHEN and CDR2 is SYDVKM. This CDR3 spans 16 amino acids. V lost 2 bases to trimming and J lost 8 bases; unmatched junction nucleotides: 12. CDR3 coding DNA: TGTGCCAGCAGTTTACGGACAGGGGCTTTACTTGGAGGCTACACCTTC. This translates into CASSLRTGALLGGYTF.

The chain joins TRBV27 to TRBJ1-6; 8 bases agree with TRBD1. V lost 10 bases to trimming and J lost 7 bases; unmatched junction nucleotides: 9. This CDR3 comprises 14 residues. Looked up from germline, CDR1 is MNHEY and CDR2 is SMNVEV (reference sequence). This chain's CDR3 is CATTGTGINSPLHF. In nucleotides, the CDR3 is TGTGCCACCACCGGGACAGGCATAAATTCACCCCTCCACTTT.

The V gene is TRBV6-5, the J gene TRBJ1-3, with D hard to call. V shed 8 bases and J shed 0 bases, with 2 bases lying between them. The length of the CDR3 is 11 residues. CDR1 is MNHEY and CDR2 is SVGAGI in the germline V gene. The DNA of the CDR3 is TGTGCCAGCCACTCTGGAAACACCATATATTTT. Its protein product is CASHSGNTIYF.

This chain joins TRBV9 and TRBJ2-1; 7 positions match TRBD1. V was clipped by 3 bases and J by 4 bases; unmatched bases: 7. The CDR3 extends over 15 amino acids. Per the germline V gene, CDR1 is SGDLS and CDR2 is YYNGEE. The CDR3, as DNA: TGTGCCAGCAGCGGTTCCTCGACAGGGTACAATGAGCAGTTCTTC. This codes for CASSGSSTGYNEQFF.

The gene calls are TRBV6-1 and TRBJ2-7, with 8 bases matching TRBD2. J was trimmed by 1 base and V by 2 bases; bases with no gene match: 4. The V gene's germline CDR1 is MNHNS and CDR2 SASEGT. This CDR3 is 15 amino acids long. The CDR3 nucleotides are TGTGCCAGCAGTGAATTAGCGGGATGGTCCTACGAGCAGTACTTC. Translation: CASSELAGWSYEQYF.

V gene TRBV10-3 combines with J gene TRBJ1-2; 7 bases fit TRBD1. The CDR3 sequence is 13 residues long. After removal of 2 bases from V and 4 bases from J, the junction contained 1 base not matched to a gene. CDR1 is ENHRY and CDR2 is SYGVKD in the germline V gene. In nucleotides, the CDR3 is TGTGCCATCAGTGAGGGACAGGTCTATGGCTACACCTTC. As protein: CAISEGQVYGYTF.

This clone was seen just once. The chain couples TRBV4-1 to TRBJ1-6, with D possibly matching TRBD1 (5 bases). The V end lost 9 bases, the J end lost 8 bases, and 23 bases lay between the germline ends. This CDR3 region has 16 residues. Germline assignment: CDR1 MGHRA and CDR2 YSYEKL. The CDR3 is CASGGTPLRTDSPLHF. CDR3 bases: TGCGCCAGTGGGGGGACCCCCTTGCGGACTGATTCACCCCTCCACTTT.

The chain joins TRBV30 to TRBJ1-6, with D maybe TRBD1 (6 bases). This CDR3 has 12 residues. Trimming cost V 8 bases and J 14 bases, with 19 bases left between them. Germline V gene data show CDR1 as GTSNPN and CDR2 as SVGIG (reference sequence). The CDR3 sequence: CAGQQGPKALHF. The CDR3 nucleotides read TGTGCCGGGCAACAGGGCCCTAAGGCCCTCCACTTT.

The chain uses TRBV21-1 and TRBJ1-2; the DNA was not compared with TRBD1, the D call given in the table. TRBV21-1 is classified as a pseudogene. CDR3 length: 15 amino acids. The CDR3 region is CASSRQAPEPYGYTF. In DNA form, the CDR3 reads TGTGCCAGCAGCAGGCAGGCCCCAGAGCCCTATGGCTACACCTTC.

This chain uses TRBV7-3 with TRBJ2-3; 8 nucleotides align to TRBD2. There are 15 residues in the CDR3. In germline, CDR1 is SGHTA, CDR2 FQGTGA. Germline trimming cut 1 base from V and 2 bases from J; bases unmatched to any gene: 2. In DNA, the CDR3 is TGTGCCAGCAGCTTAATAGCGGGACACACAGATACGCAGTATTTT. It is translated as CASSLIAGHTDTQYF.

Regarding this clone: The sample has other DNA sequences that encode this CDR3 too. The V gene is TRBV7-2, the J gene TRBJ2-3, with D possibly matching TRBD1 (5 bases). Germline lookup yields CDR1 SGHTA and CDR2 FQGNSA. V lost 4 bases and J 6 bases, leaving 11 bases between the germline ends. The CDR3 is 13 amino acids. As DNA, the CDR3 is TGTGCCAGCAGCTCGACTGGGGCGGATACGCAGTATTTT. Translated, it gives CASSSTGADTQYF.

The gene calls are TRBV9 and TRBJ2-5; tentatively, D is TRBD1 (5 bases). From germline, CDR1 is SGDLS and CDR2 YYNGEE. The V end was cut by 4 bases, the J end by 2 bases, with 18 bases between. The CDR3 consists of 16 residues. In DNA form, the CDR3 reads TGTGCCAGCAGCTCCTCTTCAGGGTTTTCTCAAGAGACCCAGTACTTC. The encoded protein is CASSSSSGFSQETQYF.

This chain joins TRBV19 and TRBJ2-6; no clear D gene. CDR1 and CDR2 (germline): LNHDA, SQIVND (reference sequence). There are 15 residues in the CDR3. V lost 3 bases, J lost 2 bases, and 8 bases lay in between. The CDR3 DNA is TGTGCCAGTAGTATCCAGTCCGCTGGGGCCAACGTCCTGACTTTC. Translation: CASSIQSAGANVLTF.

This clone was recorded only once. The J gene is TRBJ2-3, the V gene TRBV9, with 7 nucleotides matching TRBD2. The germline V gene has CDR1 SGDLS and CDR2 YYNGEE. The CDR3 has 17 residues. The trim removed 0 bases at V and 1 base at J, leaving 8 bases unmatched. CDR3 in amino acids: CASSVDPRGDGTDTQYF. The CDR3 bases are TGTGCCAGCAGCGTAGACCCACGGGGGGATGGCACAGATACGCAGTATTTT.

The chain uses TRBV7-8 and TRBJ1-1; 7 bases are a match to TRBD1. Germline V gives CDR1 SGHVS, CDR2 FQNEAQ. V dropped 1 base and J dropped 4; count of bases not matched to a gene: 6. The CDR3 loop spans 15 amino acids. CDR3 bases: TGTGCCAGCAGCTTAGGGACAGGTTCAGGCACTGAAGCTTTCTTT. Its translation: CASSLGTGSGTEAFF.

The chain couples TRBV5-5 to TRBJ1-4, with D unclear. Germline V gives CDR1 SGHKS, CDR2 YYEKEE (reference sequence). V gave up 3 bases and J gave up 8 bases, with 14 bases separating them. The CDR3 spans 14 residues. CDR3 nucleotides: TGTGCCAGCAGCTGGGAGACGCGGGGAGAAAAACTGTTTTTT. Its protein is CASSWETRGEKLFF.

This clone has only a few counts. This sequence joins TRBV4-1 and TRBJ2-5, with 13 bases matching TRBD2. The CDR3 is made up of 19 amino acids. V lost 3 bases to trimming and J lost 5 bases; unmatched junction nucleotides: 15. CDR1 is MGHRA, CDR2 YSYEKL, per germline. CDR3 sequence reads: CASSQEEWTSGSREETQYF. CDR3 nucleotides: TGCGCCAGCAGCCAGGAGGAGTGGACTAGCGGGAGCCGGGAGGAGACCCAGTACTTC.

Here the CDR3 reads CASSPLGGPLEKLFF. The CDR3 DNA follows: TGTGCCAGCAGCCCCCTGGGAGGGCCTCTTGAAAAACTGTTTTTT. The rearrangement links TRBV11-2 to TRBJ1-4; D remains unclear. Germline CDR1 and CDR2: SGHAT and FQNNGV. The CDR3 covers 15 residues. Deletions cut 5 bases from V and 7 bases from J, with 17 bases between.

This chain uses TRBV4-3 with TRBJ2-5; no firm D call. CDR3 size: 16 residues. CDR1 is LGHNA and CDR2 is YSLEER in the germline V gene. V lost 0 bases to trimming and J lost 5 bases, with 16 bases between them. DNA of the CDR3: TGCGCCAGCAGCCAAGATCACCCGTCAGCCGGGGAGACCCAGTACTTC. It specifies CASSQDHPSAGETQYF.

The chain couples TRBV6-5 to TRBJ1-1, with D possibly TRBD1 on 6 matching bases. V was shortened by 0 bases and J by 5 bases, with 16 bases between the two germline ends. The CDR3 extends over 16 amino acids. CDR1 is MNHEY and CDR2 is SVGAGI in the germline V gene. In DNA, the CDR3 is TGTGCCAGCAGTTACTCTCCCGGGGGGCTGGCTACTGAAGCTTTCTTT. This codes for CASSYSPGGLATEAFF.

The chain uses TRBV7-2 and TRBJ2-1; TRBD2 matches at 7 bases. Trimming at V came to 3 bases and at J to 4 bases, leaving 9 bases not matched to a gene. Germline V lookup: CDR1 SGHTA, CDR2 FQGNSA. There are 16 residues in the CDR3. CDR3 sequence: CASSLELAVAYNEQFF. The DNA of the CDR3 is TGTGCCAGCAGCTTGGAGCTAGCGGTAGCTTACAATGAGCAGTTCTTC.

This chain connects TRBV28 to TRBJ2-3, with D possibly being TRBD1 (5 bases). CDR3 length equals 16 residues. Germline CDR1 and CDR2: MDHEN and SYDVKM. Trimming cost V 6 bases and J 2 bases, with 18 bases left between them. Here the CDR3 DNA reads TGTGCCAGCAGCGGCGCCGAAGGGGCCCTCACAGATACGCAGTATTTT. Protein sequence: CASSGAEGALTDTQYF.

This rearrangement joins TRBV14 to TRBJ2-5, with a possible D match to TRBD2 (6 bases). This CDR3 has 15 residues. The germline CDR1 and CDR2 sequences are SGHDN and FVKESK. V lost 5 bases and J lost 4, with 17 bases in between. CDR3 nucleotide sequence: TGTGCCAGCAGCTACGACGGGACTGTTCGAGAGACCCAGTACTTC. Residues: CASSYDGTVRETQYF.

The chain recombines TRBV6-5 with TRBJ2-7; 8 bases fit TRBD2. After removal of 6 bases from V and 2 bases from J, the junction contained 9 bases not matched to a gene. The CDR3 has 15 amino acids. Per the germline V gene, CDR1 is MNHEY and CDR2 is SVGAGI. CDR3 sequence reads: CASRHPGLAPYEQYF. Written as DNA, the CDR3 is TGTGCCAGCAGGCACCCCGGACTAGCCCCCTACGAGCAGTACTTC.